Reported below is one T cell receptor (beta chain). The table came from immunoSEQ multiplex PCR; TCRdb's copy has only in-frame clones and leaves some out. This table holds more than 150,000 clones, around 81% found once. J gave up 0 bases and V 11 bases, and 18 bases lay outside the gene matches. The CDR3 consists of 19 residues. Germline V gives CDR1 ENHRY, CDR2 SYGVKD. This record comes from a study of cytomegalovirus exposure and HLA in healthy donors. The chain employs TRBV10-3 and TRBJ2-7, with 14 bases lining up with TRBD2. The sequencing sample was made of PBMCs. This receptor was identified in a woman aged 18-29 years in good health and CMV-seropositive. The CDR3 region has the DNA TGTGCCCCCTCGCGCCAGGGGACTAGCGGGGGCCTTAGCTCCTACGAGCAGTACTTC. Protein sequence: CAPSRQGTSGGLSSYEQYF.